This TCR beta chain was obtained from a study of coeliac disease. About this clone: Its antigen is not identified.

Profiling relied on immunoSEQ multiplex PCR, and the TCRdb table lists in-frame clones only, not all of them. The sample has 8,000 to 10,000 clones; under 70% are singletons. Study-wide findings and caveats: Published gliadin-specific TRB sequences appeared in about 45% of the 18 coeliac samples, 1 of 6 controls. Few TRB amino acid sequences were shared between samples; most were unique.

The source of this sequence is a woman aged 60-70 years with celiac disease. The sample was lamina propria lymphocytes from the gut.

CDR3 sequence (DNA): TGTGCCAGTAGTCCCCCCGGGAGCCGTAGAAACACTGAAGCTTTCTTT. Protein: CASSPPGSRRNTEAFF. This chain uses TRBV19 with TRBJ1-1; no reliable D call. The CDR3 is 16 amino acids. Trimming cost V 5 bases and J 2 bases, with 18 bases left between them. Germline lookup yields CDR1 LNHDA and CDR2 SQIVND (reference sequence).